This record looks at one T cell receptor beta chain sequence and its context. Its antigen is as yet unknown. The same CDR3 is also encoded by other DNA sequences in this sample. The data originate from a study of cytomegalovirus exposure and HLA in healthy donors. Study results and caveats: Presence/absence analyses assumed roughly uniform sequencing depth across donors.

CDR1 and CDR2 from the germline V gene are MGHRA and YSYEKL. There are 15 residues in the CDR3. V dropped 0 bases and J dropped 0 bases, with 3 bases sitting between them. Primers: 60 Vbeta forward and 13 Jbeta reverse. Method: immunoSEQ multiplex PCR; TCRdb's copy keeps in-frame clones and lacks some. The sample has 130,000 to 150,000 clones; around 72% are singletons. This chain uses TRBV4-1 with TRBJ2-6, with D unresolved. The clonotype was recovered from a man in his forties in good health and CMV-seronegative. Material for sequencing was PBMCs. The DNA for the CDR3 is TGCGCCAGCAGCCAAGACAGCTCTGGGGCCAACGTCCTGACTTTC. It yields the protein CASSQDSSGANVLTF.